This T cell receptor (beta chain) was captured by sequencing in a study of cytotoxic CD8 clonotypes in ibrutinib-treated CLL. Repertoires were generated with immunoSEQ multiplex PCR, while TCRdb's copy carries only in-frame clones and drops some. The repertoire holds some 310,000 clones, around four fifths seen once, with over 5% in the top ten. The source is a human donor with chronic lymphocytic leukemia. The input for sequencing was PBMCs, taken before ibrutinib treatment.

DNA for the CDR3: TGTGCCAGCAGCCGGACTAGCGGGACCGGGGAGCTGTTTTTT. Its translation: CASSRTSGTGELFF. The chain couples TRBV7-2 to TRBJ2-2, with TRBD2 matching over 11 bases. CDR1 and CDR2 (germline): SGHTA, FQGNSA. With V trimmed by 5 bases and J by 5 bases, 1 base remained unmatched. This CDR3 region has 14 residues.